The 9 T cell receptor beta chains below all came from one sample that was sequenced in a study of blood T cell repertoires in COVID-19. Generated by immunoSEQ multiplex PCR, the TCRdb table keeps only in-frame clones and is missing some. This sample carries about 160,000 clones, over 80% of them seen once, and the ten largest clones take roughly 9.1%. The specimen sequenced was peripheral blood. Receptor source: a woman aged 80 or over with active or convalescent COVID-19.

The chain has TRBV24-1 and TRBJ2-3, with no clear D. The CDR3 extends over 14 amino acids. Trimming shortened V by 4 bases and J by 1 base, and 8 bases separated the two germline ends. The V gene's germline CDR1 is KGHDR and CDR2 SFDVKD. CDR3 sequence (DNA): TGTGCCACCAGTGACCATACTGGCACAGATACGCAGTATTTT. It yields the protein CATSDHTGTDTQYF.

A word on this clone: A read error may produce the germline difference seen at one junction end. This rearrangement joins TRBV25-1 to TRBJ2-5; no firm D call. This CDR3 contains 12 residues. Germline CDR1 reads MGHDK; CDR2 reads SYGVNS. The CDR3 is CASSERLGRQDF. The CDR3 coding sequence is TGTGCCAGCAGTGAACGTTTAGGCCGTCAGGACTTC.

V gene TRBV10-1 combines with J gene TRBJ2-2, with 8 bases matching TRBD1. Germline V gene lookup returns CDR1 WNHNN and CDR2 SYGVQD (reference sequence). This CDR3 is 15 amino acids long. V dropped 2 bases and J dropped 2; count of bases not matched to a gene: 1. The CDR3 protein is CASSETGGNTGELFF. The CDR3, as DNA: TGCGCCAGCAGTGAGACAGGGGGAAACACCGGGGAGCTGTTTTTT.

The chain uses TRBV9 and TRBJ1-4; 7 nucleotides line up with TRBD1. Germline V lookup: CDR1 SGDLS, CDR2 YYNGEE. V trimming: 3 bases; J trimming: 3 bases; junction bases outside the gene matches: 5. The CDR3 extends over 15 amino acids. This CDR3 reads CASSAGGTANEKLFF. Here the CDR3 DNA reads TGTGCCAGCAGCGCCGGAGGGACAGCTAATGAAAAACTGTTTTTT.

The CDR3 reads CASTLGGRTGVFEQYF. The CDR3 DNA is TGTGCCAGCACCCTAGGTGGCAGGACAGGGGTTTTTGAGCAGTACTTC. The V and J genes are TRBV11-3 and TRBJ2-7, with 9 bases matching TRBD1. Germline values: CDR1 SGHNT, CDR2 YENEEA. The CDR3 spans 16 residues. J was trimmed by 7 bases and V by 7 bases; bases with no gene match: 17.

The chain carries TRBV10-3 and TRBJ1-1; D uncertain. The germline gives CDR1 ENHRY, CDR2 SYGVKD. This CDR3 contains 14 residues. Deletions cut 5 bases from V and 4 bases from J, with 14 bases between. DNA of the CDR3: TGTGCCATCAGTCGCGAGGGTAAGGTCACTGAAGCTTTCTTT. Protein sequence: CAISREGKVTEAFF.

The CDR3 loop is CASSEGGPASNQPQHF. In DNA form, the CDR3 reads TGCGCCAGCAGTGAGGGGGGCCCCGCTTCCAATCAGCCCCAGCATTTT. This chain links TRBV10-1 with TRBJ1-5, with D possibly matching TRBD1 (6 bases). The CDR3 has 16 residues. V was clipped by 2 bases and J by 3 bases, with 14 bases between them. Germline lookup yields CDR1 WNHNN and CDR2 SYGVQD (reference sequence).

The J gene is TRBJ2-5, the V gene TRBV7-3; the match to TRBD1 covers 10 bases. This CDR3 is built from 15 residues. The V and J ends lost 4 bases and 7 bases, in that order; junction bases with no gene match: 9. Germline V gives CDR1 SGHTA, CDR2 FQGTGA. CDR3 region: CASSSGDRDRGTQYF. In nucleotides, the CDR3 is TGTGCCAGCAGCTCTGGGGACCGGGACAGGGGGACCCAGTACTTC.

As regards this clone: Other DNA sequences in this sample translate to the same CDR3. The chain is built from TRBV5-1 and TRBJ2-3; the D gene is possibly TRBD1 (6 bases). Per the germline V gene, CDR1 is SGHRS and CDR2 is YFSETQ. The CDR3 is made up of 15 amino acids. V was shortened by 0 bases and J by 3 bases, with 11 bases between the two germline ends. CDR3 sequence: CASSLAGAPTDTQYF. CDR3 in DNA: TGCGCCAGCAGCTTGGCAGGGGCCCCAACAGATACGCAGTATTTT.